These 11 T cell receptor beta chains were sequenced from one sample in a study of control samples from healthy donors and cancer patients. TCRdb keeps only in-frame clones here, not all; method: immunoSEQ multiplex PCR. The sample carries some 120,000 clones, 93% recorded once. Sequenced input: PBMCs. The receptors were gathered from a man aged 50-60 years with head and neck cancer.

The CDR3 nucleotides read TGTGCCACCAGCAGAAGTGGCGGGGGGGCCTATGATGAGCAGTTCTTC. Its protein product is CATSRSGGGAYDEQFF. This chain links TRBV15 with TRBJ2-1; 9 nucleotides match TRBD2. There are 16 residues in the CDR3. The V and J ends lost 2 bases and 8 bases, in that order; junction bases with no gene match: 10. Germline V gene sequence: CDR1 LNHNV, CDR2 YYDKDF (reference sequence).

The chain uses TRBV19 and TRBJ1-1, with no clear D. V was shortened by 2 bases and J by 1 base, with 5 bases between the two germline ends. Germline V gene lookup returns CDR1 LNHDA and CDR2 SQIVND (reference sequence). The CDR3 contains 13 residues. CDR3 in DNA: TGTGCCAGTAGTATATCCCCGAACACTGAAGCTTTCTTT. Translation gives CASSISPNTEAFF.

The rearrangement links TRBV6-2 or TRBV6-3 to TRBJ2-7, with 7 bases aligning to TRBD1. The ends lost 3 bases at V and 6 bases at J; junction bases unmatched: 8. The CDR3 length is 14 residues. Germline V gives CDR1 MNHEY, CDR2 SVGEGT. CDR3 protein: CASSYTGVPGEQYF. CDR3 nucleotide sequence: TGTGCCAGCAGTTATACAGGGGTCCCCGGCGAGCAGTACTTC.

The CDR3 loop is CSVPGLRGSSYNEQFF. Here the CDR3 DNA reads TGCAGCGTCCCTGGCTTGAGGGGGAGCTCCTACAATGAGCAGTTCTTC. The V and J genes are TRBV29-1 and TRBJ2-1; tentatively, D is TRBD1 (6 bases). Germline loops: CDR1 SQVTM, CDR2 ANQGSEA. V was shortened by 6 bases and J by 0 bases, with 18 bases between the two germline ends. This CDR3 has 16 amino acids.

The chain employs TRBV14 and TRBJ2-2; the match to TRBD1 covers 9 bases. The germline V gene has CDR1 SGHDN and CDR2 FVKESK. The CDR3 length is 15 residues. J was trimmed by 0 bases and V by 5 bases; bases with no gene match: 1. CDR3 sequence: CASSGDRANTGELFF. CDR3 coding DNA: TGTGCCAGCAGCGGGGACAGGGCGAACACCGGGGAGCTGTTTTTT. The complete variable domain, with remaining parts taken from reference TRBV14 and TRBJ2-2, reads EAGVTQFPSHSVIEKGQTVTLRCDPISGHDNLYWYRRVMGKEIKFLLHFVKESKQDESGMPNNRFLAERTGGTYSTLKVQPAELEDSGVYFCASSGDRANTGELFFGEGSRLTVL.

V is TRBV10-3 and J is TRBJ1-2; D is perhaps TRBD1 (5 bases). The CDR3 totals 11 residues. Trimming took 4 bases from V and 7 from J, leaving 7 bases between them. The germline V gene encodes CDR1 ENHRY and CDR2 SYGVKD. This CDR3 is CAISVTGGYTF. The CDR3 nucleotides read TGTGCCATCAGTGTTACAGGTGGCTACACCTTC.

The rearrangement joins TRBV10-2 to TRBJ2-1; 11 nucleotides line up with TRBD2. The CDR3 runs 14 residues. The V segment lost 6 bases and the J segment 9 bases; nucleotides outside the gene matches: 7. Per germline, CDR1 WSHSY and CDR2 SAAADI. For the CDR3, the DNA is TGCGCCAGCAGCCCTAGCGGGGGGCTTGGTGAGCAGTTCTTC. Protein sequence: CASSPSGGLGEQFF.

The CDR3 protein is CASSRPRDRTVNTEAFF. CDR3 DNA sequence: TGTGCCAGCAGTCGGCCGAGGGACAGAACCGTGAACACTGAAGCTTTCTTT. The chain links TRBV6-6 to TRBJ1-1; TRBD1 matches 7 bases. J was trimmed by 0 bases and V by 5 bases; bases with no gene match: 12. This CDR3 spans 17 amino acids. In germline, CDR1 is MNHNY, CDR2 SVGAGI (reference sequence).

This clone was counted between two and nine times. This chain connects TRBV7-2 to TRBJ2-2; 8 nucleotides line up with TRBD1. Germline lookup yields CDR1 SGHTA and CDR2 FQGNSA. The CDR3 runs 16 residues. V trimming: 3 bases; J trimming: 0 bases; junction bases outside the gene matches: 3. CDR3 residues: CASSFRRGPNTGELFF. The CDR3 DNA sequence: TGTGCCAGCAGCTTTCGCAGGGGGCCGAACACCGGGGAGCTGTTTTTT.

The chain couples TRBV5-1 to TRBJ1-5; possibly TRBD1 for D (5 bases). This CDR3 comprises 15 residues. Between the trimmed V and J ends, which lost 0 bases and 4 bases, there was a span of 11 bases. In germline, CDR1 is SGHRS, CDR2 YFSETQ. CDR3 in DNA: TGCGCCAGCAGCTTGGCAGGGATTGAGAATCAGCCCCAGCATTTT. Protein sequence: CASSLAGIENQPQHF.

The V and J genes are TRBV7-3 and TRBJ1-1; 7 bases fit TRBD1. In germline, CDR1 is SGHTA, CDR2 FQGTGA. The J segment lost 7 bases and the V segment lost 4 bases, leaving 6 bases of the junction unmatched. The CDR3 has 13 amino acids. In nucleotides, the CDR3 is TGTGCCAGCAGCTCGTCCCAGGGGGGTGAAGCTTTCTTT. Amino acids: CASSSSQGGEAFF.